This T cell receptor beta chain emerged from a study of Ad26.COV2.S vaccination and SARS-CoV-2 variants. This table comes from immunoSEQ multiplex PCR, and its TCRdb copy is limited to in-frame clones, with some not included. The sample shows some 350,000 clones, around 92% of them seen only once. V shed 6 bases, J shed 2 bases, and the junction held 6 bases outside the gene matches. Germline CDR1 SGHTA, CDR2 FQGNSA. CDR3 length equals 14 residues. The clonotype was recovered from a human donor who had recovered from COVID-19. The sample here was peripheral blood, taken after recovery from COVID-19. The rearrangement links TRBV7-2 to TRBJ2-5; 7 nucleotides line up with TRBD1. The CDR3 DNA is TGTGCCAGCAGTCACGGGACAGAGCAAGAGACCCAGTACTTC. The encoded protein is CASSHGTEQETQYF.